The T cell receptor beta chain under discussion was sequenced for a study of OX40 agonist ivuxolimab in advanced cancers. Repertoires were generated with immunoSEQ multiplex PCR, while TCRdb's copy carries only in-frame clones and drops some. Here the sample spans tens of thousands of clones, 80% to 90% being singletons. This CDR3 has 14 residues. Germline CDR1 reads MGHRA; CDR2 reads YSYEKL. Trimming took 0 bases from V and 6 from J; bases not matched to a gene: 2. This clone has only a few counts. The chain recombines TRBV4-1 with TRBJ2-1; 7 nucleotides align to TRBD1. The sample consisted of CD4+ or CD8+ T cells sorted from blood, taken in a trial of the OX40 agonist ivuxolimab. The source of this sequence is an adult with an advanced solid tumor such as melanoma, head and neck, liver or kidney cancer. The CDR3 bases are TGCGCCAGCAGCCAAGATGCAGGGGGCAATGAGCAGTTCTTC. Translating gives CASSQDAGGNEQFF.